This TCR beta chain emerged from a study of blood T cells in healthy people across ages. General observations from the study: Compared with aged donors, long-lived donors showed fewer expanded clones, suggesting selection.

Per sample, a minimum of 6.5 million PBMCs were isolated. V was clipped by 0 bases and J by 7 bases; unmatched bases: 7. The CDR3 loop spans 15 amino acids. Germline V CDR1 and CDR2: DFQATT, SNEGSKA (reference sequence). Turning to this clonotype: Its antigen is unidentified.

The use of a sample-barcoded 5' primer and a J-beta primer mix characterized a second PCR of about 7 to 12 cycles. TCRdb independently ran MiXCR on the 5' RACE reads; one entry per CDR3 protein. The sample lists approximately 900,000 distinct CDR3 sequences, around 48% occurring once. This sequence joins TRBV20-1 and TRBJ1-4; 8 bases fit TRBD1. The TCR comes from a man aged 30-40 years in good health. Sequenced: blood. CDR3 sequence reads: CSARDPGQGAEKLFF. The CDR3 nucleotides are TGCAGTGCTAGAGACCCCGGACAGGGCGCTGAAAAACTGTTTTTT.